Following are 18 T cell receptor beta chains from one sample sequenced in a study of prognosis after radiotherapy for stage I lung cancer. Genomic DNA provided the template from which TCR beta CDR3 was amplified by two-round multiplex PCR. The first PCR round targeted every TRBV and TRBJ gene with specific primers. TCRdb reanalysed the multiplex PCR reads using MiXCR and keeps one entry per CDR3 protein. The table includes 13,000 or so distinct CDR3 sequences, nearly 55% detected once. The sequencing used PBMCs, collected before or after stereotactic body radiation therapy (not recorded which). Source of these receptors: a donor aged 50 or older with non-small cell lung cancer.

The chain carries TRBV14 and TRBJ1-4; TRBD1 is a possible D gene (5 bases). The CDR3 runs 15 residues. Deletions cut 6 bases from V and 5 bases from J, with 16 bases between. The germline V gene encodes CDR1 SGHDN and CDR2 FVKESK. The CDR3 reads CASRPDDRGNEKLFF. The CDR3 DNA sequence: TGTGCCAGCAGACCCGACGACAGAGGAAATGAAAAACTGTTTTTT. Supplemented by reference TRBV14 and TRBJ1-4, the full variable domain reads EAGVTQFPSHSVIEKGQTVTLRCDPISGHDNLYWYRRVMGKEIKFLLHFVKESKQDESGMPNNRFLAERTGGTYSTLKVQPAELEDSGVYFCASRPDDRGNEKLFFGSGTQLSVL.

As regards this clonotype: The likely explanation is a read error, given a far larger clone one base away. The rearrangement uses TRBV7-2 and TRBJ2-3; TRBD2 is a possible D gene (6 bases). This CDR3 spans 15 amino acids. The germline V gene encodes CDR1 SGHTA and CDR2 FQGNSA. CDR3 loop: CASSLAGSTTDTQCF. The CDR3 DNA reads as TGTGCCAGCAGCTTAGCCGGGAGCACCACAGATACGCAGTGTTTT.

The CDR3 spells CSAPGSGNTIYF. The CDR3 nucleotides are TGCAGTGCTCCAGGGTCTGGAAACACCATATATTTT. The V and J genes are TRBV20-1 and TRBJ1-3; D may be TRBD1 (5 bases). V was trimmed by 5 bases and J by 1 base, leaving 6 bases between them. CDR1 and CDR2 from the germline V gene are DFQATT and SNEGSKA (reference sequence). This CDR3 contains 12 residues.

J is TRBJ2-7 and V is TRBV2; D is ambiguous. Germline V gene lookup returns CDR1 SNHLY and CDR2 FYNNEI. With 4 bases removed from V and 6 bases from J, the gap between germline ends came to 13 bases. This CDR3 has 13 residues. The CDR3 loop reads CASSGPELGEQYF. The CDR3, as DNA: TGTGCCAGCAGTGGTCCCGAGCTGGGCGAGCAGTACTTC.

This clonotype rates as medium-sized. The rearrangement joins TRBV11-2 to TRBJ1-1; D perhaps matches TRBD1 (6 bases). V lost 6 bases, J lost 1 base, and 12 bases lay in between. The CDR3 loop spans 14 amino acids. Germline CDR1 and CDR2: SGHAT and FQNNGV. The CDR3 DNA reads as TGTGCCAGCAGAAAACAGGGTCAGAACACTGAAGCTTTCTTT. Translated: CASRKQGQNTEAFF.

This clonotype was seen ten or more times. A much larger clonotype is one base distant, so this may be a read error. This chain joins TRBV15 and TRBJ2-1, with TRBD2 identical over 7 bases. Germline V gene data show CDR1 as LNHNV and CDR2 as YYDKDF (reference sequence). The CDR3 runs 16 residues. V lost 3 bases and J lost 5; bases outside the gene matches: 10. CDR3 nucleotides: TGTGCCACCAGCAGCCCGCAGTGGCGGGGGAACAATGAGCAGTTCTTC. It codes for CATSSPQWRGNNEQFF. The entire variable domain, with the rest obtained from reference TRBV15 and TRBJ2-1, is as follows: DAMVIQNPRYQVTQFGKPVTLSCSQTLNHNVMYWYQQKSSQAPKLLFHYYDKDFNNEADTPDNFQSRRPNTSFCFLDIRSPGLGDTAMYLCATSSPQWRGNNEQFFGPGTRLTVL.

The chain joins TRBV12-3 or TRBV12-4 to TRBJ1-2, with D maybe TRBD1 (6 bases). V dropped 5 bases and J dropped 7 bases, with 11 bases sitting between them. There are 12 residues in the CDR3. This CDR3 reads CASSAGAGGYTF. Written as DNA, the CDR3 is TGTGCCAGCAGTGCAGGGGCTGGTGGCTACACCTTC.

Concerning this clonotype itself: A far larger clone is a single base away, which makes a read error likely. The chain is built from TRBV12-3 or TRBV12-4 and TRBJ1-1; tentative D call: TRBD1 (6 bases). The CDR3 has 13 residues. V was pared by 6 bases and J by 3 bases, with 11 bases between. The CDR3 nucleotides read TGTGCCAGCAGCACCCAGGGGTACACTGAAGCTTTCTTT. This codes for CASSTQGYTEAFF.

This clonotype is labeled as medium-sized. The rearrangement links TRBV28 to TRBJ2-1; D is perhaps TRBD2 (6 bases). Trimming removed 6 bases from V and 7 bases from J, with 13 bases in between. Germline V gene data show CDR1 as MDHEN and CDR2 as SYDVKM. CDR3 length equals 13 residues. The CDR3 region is CASRGGPGNEQFF. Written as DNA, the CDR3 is TGTGCCAGCAGGGGGGGACCAGGAAATGAGCAGTTCTTC.

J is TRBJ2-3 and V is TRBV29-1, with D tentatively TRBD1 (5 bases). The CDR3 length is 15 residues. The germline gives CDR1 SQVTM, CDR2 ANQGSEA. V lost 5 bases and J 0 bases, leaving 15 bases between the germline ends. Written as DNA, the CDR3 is TGCAGCGTTTGCGATGGCTGGACAAGCACAGATACGCAGTATTTT. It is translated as CSVCDGWTSTDTQYF.

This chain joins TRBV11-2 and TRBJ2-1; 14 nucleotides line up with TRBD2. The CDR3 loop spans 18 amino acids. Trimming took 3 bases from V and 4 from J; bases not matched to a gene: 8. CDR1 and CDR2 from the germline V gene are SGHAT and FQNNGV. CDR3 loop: CASSFRIRLAGGYNEQFF. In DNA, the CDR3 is TGTGCCAGCAGCTTTAGAATCCGACTAGCGGGAGGGTACAATGAGCAGTTCTTC. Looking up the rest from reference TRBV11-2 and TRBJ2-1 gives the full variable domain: EAGVAQSPRYKIIEKRQSVAFWCNPISGHATLYWYQQILGQGPKLLIQFQNNGVVDDSQLPKDRFSAERLKGVDSTLKIQPAKLEDSAVYLCASSFRIRLAGGYNEQFFGPGTRLTVL.

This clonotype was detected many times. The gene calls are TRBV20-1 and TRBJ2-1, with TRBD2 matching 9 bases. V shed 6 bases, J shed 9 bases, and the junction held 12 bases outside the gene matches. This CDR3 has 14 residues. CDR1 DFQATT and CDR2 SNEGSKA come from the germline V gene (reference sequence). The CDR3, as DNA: TGCAGTGCCCCCCGGCGGGAGGGCCCCGGTGAGCAGTTCTTC. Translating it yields CSAPRREGPGEQFF.

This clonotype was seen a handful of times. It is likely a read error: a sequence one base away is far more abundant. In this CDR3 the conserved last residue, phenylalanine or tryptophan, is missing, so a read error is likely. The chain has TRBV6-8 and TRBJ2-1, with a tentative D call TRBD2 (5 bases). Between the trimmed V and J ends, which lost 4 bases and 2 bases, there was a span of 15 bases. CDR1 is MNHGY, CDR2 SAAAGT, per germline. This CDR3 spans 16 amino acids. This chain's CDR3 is CASSLKQSGAYNEQFL. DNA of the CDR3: TGTGCCAGCAGTTTAAAACAATCCGGGGCCTACAATGAGCAGTTCCTC.

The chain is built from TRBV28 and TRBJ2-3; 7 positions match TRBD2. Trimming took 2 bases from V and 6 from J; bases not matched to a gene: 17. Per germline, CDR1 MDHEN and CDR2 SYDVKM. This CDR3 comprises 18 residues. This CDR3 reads CASSLHPAGTQSWDTQYF. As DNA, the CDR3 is TGTGCCAGCAGTTTACACCCAGCGGGAACACAAAGTTGGGATACGCAGTATTTT. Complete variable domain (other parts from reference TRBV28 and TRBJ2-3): DVKVTQSSRYLVKRTGEKVFLECVQDMDHENMFWYRQDPGLGLRLIYFSYDVKMKEKGDIPEGYSVSREKKERFSLILESASTNQTSMYLCASSLHPAGTQSWDTQYFGPGTRLTVL.

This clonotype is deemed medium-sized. The CDR3 protein is CASRLDPSNEQFF. CDR3 nucleotide sequence: TGTGCCAGCAGACTTGACCCATCTAATGAGCAGTTCTTC. The chain recombines TRBV5-6 with TRBJ2-1; no firm D call. Germline-derived CDR1 and CDR2 are SGHDT and YYEEEE. The CDR3 loop spans 13 amino acids. V gave up 5 bases and J gave up 7 bases, with 13 bases separating them.

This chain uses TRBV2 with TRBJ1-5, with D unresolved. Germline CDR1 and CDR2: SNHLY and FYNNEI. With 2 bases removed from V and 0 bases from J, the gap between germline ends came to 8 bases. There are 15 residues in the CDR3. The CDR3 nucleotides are TGTGCCAGCAGTGAACTGGGCCTTAGCAATCAGCCCCAGCATTTT. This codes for CASSELGLSNQPQHF.

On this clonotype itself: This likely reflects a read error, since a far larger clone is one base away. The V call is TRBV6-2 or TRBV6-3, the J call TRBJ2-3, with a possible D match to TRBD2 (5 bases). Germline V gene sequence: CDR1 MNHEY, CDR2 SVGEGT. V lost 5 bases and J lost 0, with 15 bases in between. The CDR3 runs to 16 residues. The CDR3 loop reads CASSATRGLSTDTQYF. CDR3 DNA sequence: TGTGCCAGCAGTGCTACTAGAGGGTTGAGCACAGATACGCAGTATTTT.

The DNA of the CDR3 is TGTGCCACCATACCGGACAGCTCCTATAATTCACCCCTCCACTTT. Translated: CATIPDSSYNSPLHF. The chain is built from TRBV2 and TRBJ1-6; tentative D call: TRBD1 (6 bases). The CDR3 covers 15 residues. Trimming stripped 10 bases from V and 0 bases from J, with 13 bases between. Germline V gives CDR1 SNHLY, CDR2 FYNNEI.